This T cell receptor beta chain came from a study of blood T cell repertoires in COVID-19. Study summary: Material from acute and convalescent COVID-19 was sourced from the United States, Italy and Spain.

Germline V gene sequence: CDR1 KGHDR, CDR2 SFDVKD. Trimming removed 9 bases at V and 4 bases at J, with 17 bases between. The CDR3 totals 14 residues. Authors' data handling: Counts of nucleated cells, estimated from reference gene primer amplification, were obtained. Only in-frame clones appear in the TCRdb table, and some are missing; sequencing was by immunoSEQ multiplex PCR. For V, J and clone size, that table is used; D and trimming come from the DNA. The sample has some 170,000 clones, 90% seen once. The sequenced material came from peripheral blood. The rearrangement joins TRBV24-1 to TRBJ1-2, with a possible D match to TRBD1 (6 bases). The source of this sequence is a man aged 55 to 70 with active or convalescent COVID-19. The CDR3 bases are TGTGCCACCTTGCGATGCGGACAGATCTATGGCTACACCTTC. Translated, it gives CATLRCGQIYGYTF.